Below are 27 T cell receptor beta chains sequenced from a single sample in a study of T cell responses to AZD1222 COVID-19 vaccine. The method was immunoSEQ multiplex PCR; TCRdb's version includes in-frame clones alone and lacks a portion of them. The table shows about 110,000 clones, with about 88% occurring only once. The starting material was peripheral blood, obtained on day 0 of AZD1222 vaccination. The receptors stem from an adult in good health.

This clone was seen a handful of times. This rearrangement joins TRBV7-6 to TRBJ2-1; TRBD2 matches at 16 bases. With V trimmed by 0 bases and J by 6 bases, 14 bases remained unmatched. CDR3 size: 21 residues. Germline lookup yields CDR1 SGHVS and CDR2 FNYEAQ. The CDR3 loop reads CASSLAVGTSGRARSGNEQFF. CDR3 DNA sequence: TGTGCCAGCAGCTTAGCGGTCGGGACTAGCGGGAGGGCCAGGTCTGGCAATGAGCAGTTCTTC.

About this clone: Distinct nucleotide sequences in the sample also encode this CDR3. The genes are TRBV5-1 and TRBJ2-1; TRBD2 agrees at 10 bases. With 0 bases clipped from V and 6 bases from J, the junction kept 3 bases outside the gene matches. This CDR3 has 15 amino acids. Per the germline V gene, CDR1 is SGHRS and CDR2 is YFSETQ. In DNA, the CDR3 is TGCGCCAGCAGCTTGGGCCTAGCGGGAGTCAATGAGCAGTTCTTC. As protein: CASSLGLAGVNEQFF.

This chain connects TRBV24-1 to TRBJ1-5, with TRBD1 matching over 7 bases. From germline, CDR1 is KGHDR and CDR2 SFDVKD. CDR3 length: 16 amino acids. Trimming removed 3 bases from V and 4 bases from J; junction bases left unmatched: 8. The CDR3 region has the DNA TGTGCCACCAGTGATACGCTCGGGACAGATAATCAGCCCCAGCATTTT. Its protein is CATSDTLGTDNQPQHF.

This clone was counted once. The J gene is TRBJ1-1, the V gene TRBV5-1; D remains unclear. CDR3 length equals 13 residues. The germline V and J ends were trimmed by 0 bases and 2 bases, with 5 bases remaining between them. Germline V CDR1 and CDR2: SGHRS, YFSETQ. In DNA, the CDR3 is TGCGCCAGCAGCTTGGACGCCAACACTGAAGCTTTCTTT. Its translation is CASSLDANTEAFF.

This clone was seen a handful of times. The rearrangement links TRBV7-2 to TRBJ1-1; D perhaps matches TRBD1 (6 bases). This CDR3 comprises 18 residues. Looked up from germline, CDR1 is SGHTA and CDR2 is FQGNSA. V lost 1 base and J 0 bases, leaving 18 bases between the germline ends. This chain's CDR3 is CASSLVGLAGAMNTEAFF. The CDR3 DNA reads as TGTGCCAGCAGCTTAGTCGGCCTTGCAGGGGCAATGAACACTGAAGCTTTCTTT. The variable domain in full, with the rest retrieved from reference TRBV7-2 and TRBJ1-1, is GAGVSQSPSNKVTEKGKDVELRCDPISGHTALYWYRQSLGQGLEFLIYFQGNSAPDKSGLPSDRFSAERTGGSVSTLTIQRTQQEDSAVYLCASSLVGLAGAMNTEAFFGQGTRLTVV.

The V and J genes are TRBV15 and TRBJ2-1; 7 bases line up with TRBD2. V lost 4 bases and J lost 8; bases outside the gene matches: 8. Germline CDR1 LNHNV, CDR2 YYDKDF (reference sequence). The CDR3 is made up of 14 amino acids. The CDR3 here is CATSILAAWDEQFF. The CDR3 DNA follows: TGTGCCACCAGCATTCTAGCGGCTTGGGATGAGCAGTTCTTC.

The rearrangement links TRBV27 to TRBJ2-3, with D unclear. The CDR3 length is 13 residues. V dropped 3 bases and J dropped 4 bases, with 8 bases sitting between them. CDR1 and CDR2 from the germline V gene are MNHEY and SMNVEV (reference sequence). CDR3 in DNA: TGTGCCAGCAGTTTGCTGTTCCCAGATACGCAGTATTTT. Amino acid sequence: CASSLLFPDTQYF.

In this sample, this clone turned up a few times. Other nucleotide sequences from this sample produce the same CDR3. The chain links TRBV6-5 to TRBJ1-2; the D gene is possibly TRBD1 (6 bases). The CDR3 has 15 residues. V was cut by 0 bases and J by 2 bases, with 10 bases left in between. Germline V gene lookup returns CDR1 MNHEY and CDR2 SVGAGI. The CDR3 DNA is TGTGCCAGCAGTTACTCGAGGGGGTCCAACTATGGCTACACCTTC. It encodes CASSYSRGSNYGYTF.

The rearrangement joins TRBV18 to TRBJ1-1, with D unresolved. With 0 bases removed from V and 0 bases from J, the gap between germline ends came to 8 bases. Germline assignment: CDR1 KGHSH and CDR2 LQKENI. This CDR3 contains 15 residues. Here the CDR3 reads CASSPPRLMNTEAFF. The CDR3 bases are TGTGCCAGCTCACCACCGCGCCTGATGAACACTGAAGCTTTCTTT.

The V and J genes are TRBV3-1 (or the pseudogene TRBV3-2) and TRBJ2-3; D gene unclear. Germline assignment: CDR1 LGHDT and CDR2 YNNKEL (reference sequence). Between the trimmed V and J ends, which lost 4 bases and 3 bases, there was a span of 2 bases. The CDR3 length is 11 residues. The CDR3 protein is CASSLTDTQYF. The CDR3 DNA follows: TGTGCCAGCAGCCTTACAGATACGCAGTATTTT.

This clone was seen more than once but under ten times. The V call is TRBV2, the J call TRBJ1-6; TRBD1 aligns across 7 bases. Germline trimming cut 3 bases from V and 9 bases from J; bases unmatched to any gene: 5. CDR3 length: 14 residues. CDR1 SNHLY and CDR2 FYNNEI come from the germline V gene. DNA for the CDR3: TGTGCCAGCAGTGACAGGGGGGGAATTTCACCCCTCCACTTT. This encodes CASSDRGGISPLHF.

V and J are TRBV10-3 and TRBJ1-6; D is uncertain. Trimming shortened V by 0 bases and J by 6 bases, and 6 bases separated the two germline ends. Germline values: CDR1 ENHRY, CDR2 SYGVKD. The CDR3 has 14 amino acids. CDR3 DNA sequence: TGTGCCATCAGTGAGTCCCCAAGTAATTCACCCCTCCACTTT. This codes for CAISESPSNSPLHF.

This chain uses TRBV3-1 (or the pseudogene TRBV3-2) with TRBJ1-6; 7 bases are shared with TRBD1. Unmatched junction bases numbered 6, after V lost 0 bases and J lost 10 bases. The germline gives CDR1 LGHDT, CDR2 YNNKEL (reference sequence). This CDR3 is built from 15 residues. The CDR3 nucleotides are TGTGCCAGCAGCCAAGACAGGGACAGAGGATCACCCCTCCACTTT. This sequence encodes CASSQDRDRGSPLHF.

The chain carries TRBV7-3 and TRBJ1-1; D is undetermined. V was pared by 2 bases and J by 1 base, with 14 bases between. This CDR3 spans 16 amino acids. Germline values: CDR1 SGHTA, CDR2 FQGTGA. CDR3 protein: CASSLLIEGENTEAFF. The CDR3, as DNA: TGTGCCAGCAGCTTATTGATCGAAGGTGAGAACACTGAAGCTTTCTTT.

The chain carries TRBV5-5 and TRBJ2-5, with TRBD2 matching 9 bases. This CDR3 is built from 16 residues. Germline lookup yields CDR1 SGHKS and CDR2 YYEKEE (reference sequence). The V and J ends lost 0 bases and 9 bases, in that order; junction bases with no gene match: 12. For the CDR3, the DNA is TGTGCCAGCAGCTTGGGACTAGCGGCACCCCTGACGGCCCAGTACTTC. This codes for CASSLGLAAPLTAQYF.

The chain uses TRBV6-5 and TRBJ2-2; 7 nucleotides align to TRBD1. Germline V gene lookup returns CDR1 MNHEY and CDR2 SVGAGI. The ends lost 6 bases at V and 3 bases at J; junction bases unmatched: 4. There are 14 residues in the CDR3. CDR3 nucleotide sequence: TGTGCCAGCAGGCGGCAGGGGGACACCGGGGAGCTGTTTTTT. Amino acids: CASRRQGDTGELFF.

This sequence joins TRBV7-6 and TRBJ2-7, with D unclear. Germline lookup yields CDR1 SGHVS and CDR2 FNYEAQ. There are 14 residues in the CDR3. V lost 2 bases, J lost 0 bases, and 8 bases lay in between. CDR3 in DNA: TGTGCCAGCAGCTTACGGACGGGCTCCTACGAGCAGTACTTC. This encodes CASSLRTGSYEQYF.

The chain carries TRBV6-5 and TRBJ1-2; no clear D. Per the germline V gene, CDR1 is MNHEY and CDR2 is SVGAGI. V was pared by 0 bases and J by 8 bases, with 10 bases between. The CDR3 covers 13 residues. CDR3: CASSYSLVSGYTF. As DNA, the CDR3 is TGTGCCAGCAGTTACTCGTTGGTTTCGGGCTACACCTTC.

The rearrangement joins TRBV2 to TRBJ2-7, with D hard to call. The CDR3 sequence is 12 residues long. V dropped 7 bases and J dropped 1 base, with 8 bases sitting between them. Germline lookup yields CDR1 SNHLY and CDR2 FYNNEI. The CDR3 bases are TGTGCCAGCAACGGCCCATCCTACGAGCAGTACGTC. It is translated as CASNGPSYEQYV.

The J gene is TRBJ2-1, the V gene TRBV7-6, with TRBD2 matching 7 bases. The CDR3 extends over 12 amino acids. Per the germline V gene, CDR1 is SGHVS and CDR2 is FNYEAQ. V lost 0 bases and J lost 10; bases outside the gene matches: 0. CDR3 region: CASSLAGGEQFF. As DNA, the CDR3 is TGTGCCAGCAGCTTAGCGGGAGGGGAGCAGTTCTTC.

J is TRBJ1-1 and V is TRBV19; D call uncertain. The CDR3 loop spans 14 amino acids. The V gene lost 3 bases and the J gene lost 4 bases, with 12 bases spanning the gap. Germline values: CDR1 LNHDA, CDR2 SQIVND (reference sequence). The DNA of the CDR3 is TGTGCCAGTAGTATCGCCGGTGGGTCCACTGAAGCTTTCTTT. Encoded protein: CASSIAGGSTEAFF.

The CDR3 coding sequence is TGTGCCAGCAGCCAAGGCCTAGGGGGCGCAGGGACTGAAGCTTTCTTT. Amino acids: CASSQGLGGAGTEAFF. The chain has TRBV14 and TRBJ1-1; 7 nucleotides agree with TRBD1. The CDR3 contains 16 residues. The J segment lost 5 bases and the V segment lost 1 base, leaving 10 bases of the junction unmatched. Germline V gene lookup returns CDR1 SGHDN and CDR2 FVKESK.

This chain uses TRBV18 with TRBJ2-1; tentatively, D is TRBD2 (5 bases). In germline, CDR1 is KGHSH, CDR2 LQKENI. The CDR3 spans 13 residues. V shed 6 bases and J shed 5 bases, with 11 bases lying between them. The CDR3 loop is CASSQDFDNEQFF. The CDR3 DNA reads TGTGCCAGCTCCCAGGACTTCGACAATGAGCAGTTCTTC.

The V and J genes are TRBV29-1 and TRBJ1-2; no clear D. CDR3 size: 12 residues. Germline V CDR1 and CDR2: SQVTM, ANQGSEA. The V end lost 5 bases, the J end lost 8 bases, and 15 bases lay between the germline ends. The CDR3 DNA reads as TGCAGCGTTACGAACCCGCTAAAGGGCTACACCTTC. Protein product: CSVTNPLKGYTF.

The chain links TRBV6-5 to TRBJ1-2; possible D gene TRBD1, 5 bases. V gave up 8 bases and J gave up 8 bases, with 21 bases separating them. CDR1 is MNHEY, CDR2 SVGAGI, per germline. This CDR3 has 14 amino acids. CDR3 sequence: CASGVESARQGYTF. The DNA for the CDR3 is TGTGCCAGCGGGGTGGAAAGTGCCCGACAGGGCTACACCTTC.

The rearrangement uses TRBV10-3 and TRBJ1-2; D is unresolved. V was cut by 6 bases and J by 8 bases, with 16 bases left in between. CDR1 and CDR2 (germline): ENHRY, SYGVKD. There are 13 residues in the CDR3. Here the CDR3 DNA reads TGTGCCATCAGACGGGGAACGGGCGGCGGCTACACCTTC. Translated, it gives CAIRRGTGGGYTF.

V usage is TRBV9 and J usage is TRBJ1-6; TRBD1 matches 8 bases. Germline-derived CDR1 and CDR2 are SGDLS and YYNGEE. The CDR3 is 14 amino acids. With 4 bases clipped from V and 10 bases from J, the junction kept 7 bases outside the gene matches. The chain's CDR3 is CASSPGTGRSPLHF. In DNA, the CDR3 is TGTGCCAGCAGCCCAGGGACAGGAAGGTCACCCCTCCACTTT.